The 20 T cell receptor beta chains listed next were all sequenced from one sample in a study of shared clonotypes between healthy human individuals. As defined, naive CD8 cells were CD45RO-negative and positively selected for CCR7, with terminally differentiated effector memory CD45RA+ cells excluded. The repertoire was sequenced with immunoSEQ multiplex PCR; TCRdb's copy has only in-frame clones and lacks some. The sample contains 660,000 or so clones, about 96% of which appear only once. What was sequenced was naive CD8+ T cells sorted from blood. The receptors here all came from a woman aged 30 to 39 in good health.

As to this clone: A much larger clone differs from this one at a single base, so this may be a read error. Other DNA sequences in this specimen translate into the identical CDR3. The chain carries TRBV2 and TRBJ2-1; D remains unclear. CDR1 SNHLY and CDR2 FYNNEI come from the germline V gene. Trimming took off 7 bases at V and 4 bases at J, with 5 bases between the two ends. The CDR3 is 11 residues long. In DNA, the CDR3 is TGTGCCAGCACCTCATACAATGAGCAGTTCTTC. Translation: CASTSYNEQFF.

This clone was counted once. The chain has TRBV19 and TRBJ2-1, with 8 bases aligning to TRBD2. V lost 1 base and J lost 6; bases outside the gene matches: 8. Germline V gene data show CDR1 as LNHDA and CDR2 as SQIVND (reference sequence). The CDR3 runs 16 residues. The CDR3 DNA is TGTGCCAGTAGTATAGTCGGGACGGGGGGGTCCAATGAGCAGTTCTTC. It is translated as CASSIVGTGGSNEQFF.

This chain joins TRBV27 and TRBJ2-5, with 11 bases that match TRBD2. The CDR3 loop spans 17 amino acids. The V segment lost 4 bases and the J segment 2 bases; nucleotides outside the gene matches: 9. The germline CDR1 and CDR2 sequences are MNHEY and SMNVEV (reference sequence). The CDR3 DNA sequence: TGTGCCAGCAGTTCGCCTACTAGCGGGAGCCATCAAGAGACCCAGTACTTC. It translates to CASSSPTSGSHQETQYF.

V usage is TRBV10-1 and J usage is TRBJ2-7; weak D call: TRBD2 (5 bases). V shed 4 bases and J shed 3 bases, with 10 bases lying between them. The CDR3 runs to 13 residues. CDR1 is WNHNN, CDR2 SYGVQD, per germline (reference sequence). CDR3 residues: CASSGGRLYEQYF. The DNA of the CDR3 is TGCGCCAGCAGTGGAGGGCGCCTCTACGAGCAGTACTTC.

V is TRBV28 and J is TRBJ1-5, with a possible D match to TRBD1 (6 bases). Trimming pared 2 bases from V and 2 bases from J, leaving 10 bases between. Germline values: CDR1 MDHEN, CDR2 SYDVKM. The CDR3 runs to 15 residues. The CDR3 DNA reads as TGTGCCAGCAGTTTAGGGGGCAAGGGCAATCAGCCCCAGCATTTT. Its translation: CASSLGGKGNQPQHF.

The chain combines TRBV29-1 with TRBJ2-1; D unresolved. Germline V gene sequence: CDR1 SQVTM, CDR2 ANQGSEA. Trimming cost V 1 base and J 2 bases, with 3 bases left between them. This CDR3 is 12 amino acids long. CDR3 in DNA: TGCAGCGTTGAAGTTCCCTACAATGAGCAGTTCTTC. This encodes CSVEVPYNEQFF.

The chain links TRBV29-1 to TRBJ2-1; D gene uncertain. Germline assignment: CDR1 SQVTM and CDR2 ANQGSEA. CDR3 size: 11 residues. The V gene lost 5 bases and the J gene lost 7 bases, with 9 bases spanning the gap. The CDR3 loop reads CSVKYANEQFF. Written as DNA, the CDR3 is TGCAGCGTTAAGTACGCGAATGAGCAGTTCTTC.

V and J are TRBV19 and TRBJ2-7, with 8 bases identical to TRBD1. V shed 4 bases, J shed 0 bases, and the junction held 5 bases outside the gene matches. The CDR3 loop spans 15 amino acids. The germline V gene encodes CDR1 LNHDA and CDR2 SQIVND (reference sequence). In nucleotides, the CDR3 is TGTGCCAGTAGTAAGGACAGGGAAAACTCCTACGAGCAGTACTTC. It translates to CASSKDRENSYEQYF.

The V gene is TRBV9, the J gene TRBJ1-2; D might be TRBD1 (5 bases). V was pared by 2 bases and J by 3 bases, with 14 bases between. CDR1 is SGDLS, CDR2 YYNGEE, per germline. The CDR3 has 15 amino acids. This chain's CDR3 is CASSVRGEGYYGYTF. CDR3 DNA: TGTGCCAGCAGCGTCCGGGGCGAAGGGTACTATGGCTACACCTTC. Together with reference TRBV9 and TRBJ1-2, the CDR3 gives the full variable domain: DSGVTQTPKHLITATGQRVTLRCSPRSGDLSVYWYQQSLDQGLQFLIQYYNGEERAKGNILERFSAQQFPDLHSELNLSSLELGDSALYFCASSVRGEGYYGYTFGSGTRLTVV.

The chain combines TRBV7-6 with TRBJ2-2, with D perhaps TRBD2 (8 bases). The CDR3 totals 15 residues. CDR1 and CDR2 from the germline V gene are SGHVS and FNYEAQ. Trimming left V 1 base short and J 10 bases short, with 16 bases between. CDR3 nucleotides: TGTGCCAGCAGCTTAGTCGGGAGGGGGCCCGAGGAGCTGTTTTTT. It translates to CASSLVGRGPEELFF.

This chain joins TRBV19 and TRBJ2-5, with 8 nucleotides matching TRBD1. The better agreement between TRBJ2-7 and the DNA end casts doubt on the J call. Germline values: CDR1 LNHDA, CDR2 SQIVND (reference sequence). This CDR3 has 14 amino acids. CDR3 DNA: TGTGCCAGTAGTATCACAGGGGGGACCTACGAGCAGTACTTC. Its protein product is CASSITGGTYEQYF.

The chain uses TRBV7-9 and TRBJ2-3; possibly TRBD2 for D (6 bases). V was clipped by 5 bases and J by 2 bases, with 23 bases between them. CDR3 length: 18 residues. The germline gives CDR1 SEHNR, CDR2 FQNEAQ (reference sequence). The CDR3 is CASSDVLDRRGFTDTQYF. The CDR3 region has the DNA TGTGCCAGCAGCGACGTCCTGGACCGCCGGGGGTTCACAGATACGCAGTATTTT.

On this clone: Other DNA sequences in this specimen translate into the identical CDR3. J is TRBJ1-5 and V is TRBV27; TRBD1 agrees at 10 bases. The CDR3 totals 14 residues. CDR1 and CDR2 (germline): MNHEY, SMNVEV (reference sequence). J gave up 5 bases and V 4 bases, and 2 bases lay outside the gene matches. CDR3 sequence: CASSSGQGYQPQHF. CDR3 nucleotide sequence: TGTGCCAGCAGTTCGGGACAGGGGTATCAGCCCCAGCATTTT.

The chain couples TRBV29-1 to TRBJ1-1; 10 nucleotides line up with TRBD1. Germline V gene lookup returns CDR1 SQVTM and CDR2 ANQGSEA. The CDR3 totals 16 residues. J gave up 3 bases and V 4 bases, and 11 bases lay outside the gene matches. The CDR3 nucleotides read TGCAGCGTTGGACAGGGGGCAAGTAGATGGTACACTGAAGCTTTCTTT. Residues: CSVGQGASRWYTEAFF.

The chain links TRBV5-6 to TRBJ2-3, with a possible D match to TRBD1 (5 bases). Trimming pared 0 bases from V and 4 bases from J, leaving 12 bases between. Germline CDR1 is SGHDT and CDR2 is YYEEEE. CDR3 length equals 15 residues. CDR3 protein: CASSLEQGRADTQYF. As DNA, the CDR3 is TGTGCCAGCAGCTTGGAGCAGGGCAGGGCAGATACGCAGTATTTT. Looking up the rest from reference TRBV5-6 and TRBJ2-3 gives the full variable domain: DAGVTQSPTHLIKTRGQQVTLRCSPKSGHDTVSWYQQALGQGPQFIFQYYEEEERQRGNFPDRFSGHQFPNYSSELNVNALLLGDSALYLCASSLEQGRADTQYFGPGTRLTVL.

The rearrangement links TRBV27 to TRBJ2-7; the D gene is possibly TRBD1 (5 bases). V lost 1 base and J lost 4, with 14 bases in between. The length of the CDR3 is 15 residues. Per germline, CDR1 MNHEY and CDR2 SMNVEV (reference sequence). CDR3 DNA sequence: TGTGCCAGCAGTTTATTCCTTTCGACAGCGTACGAGCAGTACTTC. It codes for CASSLFLSTAYEQYF.

The gene calls are TRBV27 and TRBJ1-1; D is uncertain. V was pared by 0 bases and J by 4 bases, with 9 bases between. The CDR3 is 14 amino acids. The germline V gene has CDR1 MNHEY and CDR2 SMNVEV (reference sequence). CDR3 nucleotide sequence: TGTGCCAGCAGTTTATCGTTAAGCGGCACTGAAGCTTTCTTT. As protein: CASSLSLSGTEAFF.

With respect to this clone: Other nucleotide sequences in the sample specify the same CDR3. The chain recombines TRBV28 with TRBJ2-7; D is perhaps TRBD2 (5 bases). This CDR3 spans 14 amino acids. Germline V lookup: CDR1 MDHEN, CDR2 SYDVKM. Trimming took 1 base from V and 0 from J, leaving 7 bases between them. Written as DNA, the CDR3 is TGTGCCAGCAGTTTATTCGGGGACTCCTACGAGCAGTACTTC. It codes for CASSLFGDSYEQYF.

The rearrangement links TRBV19 to TRBJ1-4, with D possibly matching TRBD1 (6 bases). The ends were cut back, 3 bases at V and 8 bases at J, with 13 bases in the middle. The CDR3 has 14 residues. Looked up from germline, CDR1 is LNHDA and CDR2 is SQIVND (reference sequence). Here the CDR3 DNA reads TGTGCCAGTAGTATGTGGGGGCTGGGGGAAAAACTGTTTTTT. Protein: CASSMWGLGEKLFF. The full variable domain, with the rest looked up from reference TRBV19 and TRBJ1-4, is DGGITQSPKYLFRKEGQNVTLSCEQNLNHDAMYWYRQDPGQGLRLIYYSQIVNDFQKGDIAEGYSVSREKKESFPLTVTSAQKNPTAFYLCASSMWGLGEKLFFGSGTQLSVL.

The genes are TRBV19 and TRBJ1-1, with TRBD1 identical over 8 bases. V gave up 3 bases and J gave up 6 bases; unmatched junction bases: 9. This CDR3 contains 15 residues. Looked up from germline, CDR1 is LNHDA and CDR2 is SQIVND (reference sequence). In nucleotides, the CDR3 is TGTGCCAGTAGTATCCGGACAGGGTACTTGGCTGAAGCTTTCTTT. Protein: CASSIRTGYLAEAFF.